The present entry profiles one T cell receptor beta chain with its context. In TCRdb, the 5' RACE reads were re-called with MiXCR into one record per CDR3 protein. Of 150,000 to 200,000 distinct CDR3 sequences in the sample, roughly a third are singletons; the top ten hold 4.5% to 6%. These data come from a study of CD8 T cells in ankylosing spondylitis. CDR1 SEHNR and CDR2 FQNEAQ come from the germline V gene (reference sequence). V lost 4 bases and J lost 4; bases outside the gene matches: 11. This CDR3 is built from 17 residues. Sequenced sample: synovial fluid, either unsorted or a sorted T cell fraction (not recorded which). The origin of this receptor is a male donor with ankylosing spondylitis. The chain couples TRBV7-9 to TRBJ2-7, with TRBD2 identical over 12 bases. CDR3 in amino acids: CASSSSGTSGPRYEQYF. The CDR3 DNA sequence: TGTGCCAGCAGCTCCTCCGGGACTAGCGGGCCTAGGTACGAGCAGTACTTC.